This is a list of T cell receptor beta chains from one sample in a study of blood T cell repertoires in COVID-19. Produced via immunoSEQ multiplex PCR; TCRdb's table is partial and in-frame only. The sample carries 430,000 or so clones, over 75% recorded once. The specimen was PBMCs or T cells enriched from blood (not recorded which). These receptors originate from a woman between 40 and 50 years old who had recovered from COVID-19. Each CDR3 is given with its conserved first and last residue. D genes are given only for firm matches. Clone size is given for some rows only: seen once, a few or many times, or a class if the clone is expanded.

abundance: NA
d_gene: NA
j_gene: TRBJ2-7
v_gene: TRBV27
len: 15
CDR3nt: TGTGCCAGCAGTTTATCACCCGGAGCCCCCTACGAGCAGTACTTC
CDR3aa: CASSLSPGAPYEQYF

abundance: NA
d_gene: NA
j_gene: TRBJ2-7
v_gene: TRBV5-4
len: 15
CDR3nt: TGTGCCAGCAGCTTCCTACAGGGTTTCTCCTACGAGCAGTACTTC
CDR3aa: CASSFLQGFSYEQYF

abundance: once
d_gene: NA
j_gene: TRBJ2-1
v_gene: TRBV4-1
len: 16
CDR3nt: TGCGCCAGCAGCCTACTAGGCCCGACGGAGTACAATGAGCAGTTCTTC
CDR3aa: CASSLLGPTEYNEQFF

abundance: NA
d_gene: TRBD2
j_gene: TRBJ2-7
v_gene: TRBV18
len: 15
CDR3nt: TGTGCCAGCTCACCCAGCGGGAGAAGCTCCTACGAGCAGTACTTC
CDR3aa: CASSPSGRSSYEQYF

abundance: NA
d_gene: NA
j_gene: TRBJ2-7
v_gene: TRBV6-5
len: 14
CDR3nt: TGTGCCAGCAGTTACTCAACCGCCGGGAACGAGCAGTACTTC
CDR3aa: CASSYSTAGNEQYF

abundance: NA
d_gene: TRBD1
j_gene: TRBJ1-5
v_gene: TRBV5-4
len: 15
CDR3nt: TGTGCCAGCAGCTTACAGGGGGCGAGCAATCAGCCCCAGCATTTT
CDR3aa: CASSLQGASNQPQHF

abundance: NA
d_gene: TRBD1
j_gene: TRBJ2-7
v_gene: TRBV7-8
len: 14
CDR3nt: TGTGCCAGCAGCGTTACGACAGGGACCTACGAGCAGTACTTC
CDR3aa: CASSVTTGTYEQYF

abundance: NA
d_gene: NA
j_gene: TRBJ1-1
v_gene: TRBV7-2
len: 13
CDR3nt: TGTGCCAGCAGCGGGACAAGGAACACTGAAGCTTTCTTT
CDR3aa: CASSGTRNTEAFF

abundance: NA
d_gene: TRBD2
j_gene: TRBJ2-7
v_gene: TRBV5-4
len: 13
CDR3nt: TGTGCCAGCAGCTTCGCTAGCGGTAACGAGCAGTACTTC
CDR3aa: CASSFASGNEQYF

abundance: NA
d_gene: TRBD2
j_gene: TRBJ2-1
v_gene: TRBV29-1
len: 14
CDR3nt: TGCAGCGTGGAACCGGGACTAGCGAGCAATGAGCAGTTCTTC
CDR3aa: CSVEPGLASNEQFF

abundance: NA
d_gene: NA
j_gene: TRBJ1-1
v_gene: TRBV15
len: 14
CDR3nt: TGTGCCACCAGCATTCAGGCCTTGAACACTGAAGCTTTCTTT
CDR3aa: CATSIQALNTEAFF

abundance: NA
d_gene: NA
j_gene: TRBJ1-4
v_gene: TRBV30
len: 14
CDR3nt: TGTGCCTGGACATGGACAGCTACTAATGAAAAACTGTTTTTT
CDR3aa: CAWTWTATNEKLFF

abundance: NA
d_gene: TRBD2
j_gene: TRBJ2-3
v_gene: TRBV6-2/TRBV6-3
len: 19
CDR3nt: TGTGCCAGCAGTTACTCAACAGGGCTAGCGGGAAGAGGCACAGATACGCAGTATTTT
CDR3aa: CASSYSTGLAGRGTDTQYF

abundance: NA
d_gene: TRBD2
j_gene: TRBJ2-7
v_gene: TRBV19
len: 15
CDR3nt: TGTGCCAGTAGTATAACTAGCGGGGCGACCTACGAGCAGTACTTC
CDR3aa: CASSITSGATYEQYF

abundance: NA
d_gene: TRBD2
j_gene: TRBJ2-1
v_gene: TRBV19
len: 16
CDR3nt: TGTGCCAGTAGTATAGAGGGAGGGAGCTCCTACAATGAGCAGTTCTTC
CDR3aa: CASSIEGGSSYNEQFF

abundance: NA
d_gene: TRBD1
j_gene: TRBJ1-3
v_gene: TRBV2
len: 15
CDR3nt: TGTGCCAGAAGTGTAAGGAGACAGGGTACAAACACCATATATTTT
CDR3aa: CARSVRRQGTNTIYF

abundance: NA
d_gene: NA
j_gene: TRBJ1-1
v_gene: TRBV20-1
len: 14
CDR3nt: TGCAGTGCTAGTCGGGGTGGAATGAACACTGAAGCTTTCTTT
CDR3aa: CSASRGGMNTEAFF